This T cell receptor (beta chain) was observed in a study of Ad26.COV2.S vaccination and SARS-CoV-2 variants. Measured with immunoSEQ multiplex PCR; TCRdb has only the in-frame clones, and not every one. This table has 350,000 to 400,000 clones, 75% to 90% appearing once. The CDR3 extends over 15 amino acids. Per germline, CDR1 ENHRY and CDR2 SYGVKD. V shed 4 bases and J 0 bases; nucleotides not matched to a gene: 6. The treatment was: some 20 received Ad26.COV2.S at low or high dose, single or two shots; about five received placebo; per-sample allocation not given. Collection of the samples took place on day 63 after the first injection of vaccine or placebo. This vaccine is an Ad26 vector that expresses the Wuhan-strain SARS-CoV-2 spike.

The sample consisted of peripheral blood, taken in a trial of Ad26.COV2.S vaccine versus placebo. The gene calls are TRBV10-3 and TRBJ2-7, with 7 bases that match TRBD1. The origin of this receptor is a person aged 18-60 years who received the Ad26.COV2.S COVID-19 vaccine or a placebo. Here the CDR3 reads CAISGGAGGSYEQYF. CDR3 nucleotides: TGTGCCATCAGTGGGGGCGCAGGGGGCTCCTACGAGCAGTACTTC.